Listed below are T cell receptor beta chains from one sample, sequenced in a study of blood T cell repertoires in COVID-19. Profiled with immunoSEQ multiplex PCR; TCRdb holds only in-frame clones, not every one. The sample has 210,000 or so clones, around 80% seen once; the top ten hold about an eighth. What was sequenced was peripheral blood. The receptors originated from a woman in her forties with acute or convalescent COVID-19. The CDR3 runs from the conserved cysteine through the conserved F or W. Part of the rows lack a size; the others show once, few, many or a class for expanded clones.

CDR3aa	j_gene	abundance	v_gene
CASSFGGGGLETQYF	TRBJ2-5	.	TRBV7-6
CASSRPSGTITSTDTQYF	TRBJ2-3	.	TRBV2
CASSQEVYRGGYQETQYF	TRBJ2-5	.	TRBV4-2
CASSYKSGGGNTIYF	TRBJ1-3	.	TRBV5-5
CASSISVTQPQHF	TRBJ1-5	.	TRBV19
CASSQVGGGSSYEQYF	TRBJ2-7	.	TRBV4-3
CASSRDRSATNEKLFF	TRBJ1-4	.	TRBV5-8
CASSLSGSIYEQYF	TRBJ2-7	.	TRBV27
CASSQGTGPGLRF	TRBJ2-7	.	TRBV4-1
CASSGGRGFPNYGYTF	TRBJ1-2	.	TRBV9
CASSITAGGAAEAFF	TRBJ1-1	.	TRBV19
CASSHGGGRNYEQYF	TRBJ2-7	.	TRBV7-8
CASSLGFLNLKSSYNSPLHF	TRBJ1-6	.	TRBV5-1
CASSPRGAQDTGELFF	TRBJ2-2	.	TRBV9
CASSPLRQGVLNTEAFF	TRBJ1-1	.	TRBV18
CASSRIPRGGGYEQYF	TRBJ2-7	once	TRBV3-1/TRBV3-2
CAWSVLAGGLHTGELFF	TRBJ2-2	.	TRBV30
CATSQAGSTDTQYF	TRBJ2-3	.	TRBV24-1
CAITRERNYGYTF	TRBJ1-2	.	TRBV10-3
CASSTRQGATPLHF	TRBJ1-6	.	TRBV19
CSVDGGQETQYF	TRBJ2-5	.	TRBV29-1
CASSLTSGGAIGSGANVLTF	TRBJ2-6	.	TRBV5-1
CASGFQGAAGELFF	TRBJ2-2	.	TRBV12-5
CASSETGAQNIQYF	TRBJ2-4	.	TRBV6-1
CASSQVVAGARADTQYF	TRBJ2-3	once	TRBV3-1/TRBV3-2
CASGLGQGPGDTQYF	TRBJ2-3	.	TRBV12-5
CASSIGSGVTYEQYF	TRBJ2-7	.	TRBV19
CASSSGAGNTIYF	TRBJ1-3	.	TRBV7-6
CSASPGTSHADTQYF	TRBJ2-3	.	TRBV20-1
CASTSGYQETQYF	TRBJ2-5	.	TRBV12-3/TRBV12-4
CASRGPGQNTEAFF	TRBJ1-1	.	TRBV9
CASSLDRGNEKLFF	TRBJ1-4	.	TRBV7-9
CASSVAASTNEQFF	TRBJ2-1	.	TRBV9
CASSSTTGGFNYGYTF	TRBJ1-2	many	TRBV5-4
CASSQAGGPGAFF	TRBJ1-1	once	TRBV4-3
CASSSGQPTDYGYTF	TRBJ1-2	once	TRBV27
CASSTQPGLNAEQYF	TRBJ2-7	.	TRBV18
CASRRQGDNEKLFF	TRBJ1-4	.	TRBV2
CASSVAGSGGSGANVLTF	TRBJ2-6	.	TRBV9
CAWSVRTGGHYEQYF	TRBJ2-7	.	TRBV30
CASSRALSIGGYGYTF	TRBJ1-2	.	TRBV19
CASSVRSPQGGPGSEQFF	TRBJ2-1	.	TRBV11-2
CASASDRGFAFF	TRBJ1-1	.	TRBV12-5
CASSLTALTNYGYTF	TRBJ1-2	.	TRBV14
CASSTYSPGELFF	TRBJ2-2	.	TRBV7-7
CASSPTQAGSSYNEQFF	TRBJ2-1	.	TRBV18